This entry lists 32 T cell receptor beta chains sequenced from one sample in a study of B cell selection in AIRE deficiency. Assay: immunoSEQ multiplex PCR; the TCRdb copy retains only in-frame clones and omits some. The data hold 13,000 to 15,000 clones, with about 92% observed a single time. Sorted regulatory T cells were CD4-positive, CD25-high and CD127-low or negative. Sample: Tregs sorted from PBMCs. The receptors shown here come from a human donor with AIRE deficiency.

This chain uses TRBV15 with TRBJ2-1; 10 nucleotides match TRBD2. The germline CDR1 and CDR2 sequences are LNHNV and YYDKDF (reference sequence). With 5 bases clipped from V and 7 bases from J, the junction kept 8 bases outside the gene matches. The CDR3 loop spans 15 amino acids. The CDR3 sequence is CATSPGASGSNEQFF. The CDR3, as DNA: TGTGCCACCAGCCCAGGAGCTAGCGGGAGTAATGAGCAGTTCTTC.

The chain is built from TRBV5-1 and TRBJ2-3; TRBD2 agrees at 12 bases. The CDR3 length is 18 residues. Germline V gene sequence: CDR1 SGHRS, CDR2 YFSETQ. V trimming: 0 bases; J trimming: 4 bases; junction bases outside the gene matches: 9. CDR3 in amino acids: CASSLALTSGRGPDTQYF. CDR3 coding DNA: TGCGCCAGCAGCTTGGCCCTGACTAGCGGGAGAGGACCAGATACGCAGTATTTT.

This clone was seen a single time. The V gene is TRBV18, the J gene TRBJ2-5; 11 bases match TRBD1. V shed 3 bases and J 1 base; nucleotides not matched to a gene: 4. CDR3 length: 16 residues. Germline V gene sequence: CDR1 KGHSH, CDR2 LQKENI. CDR3 in amino acids: CASSPRDRGIQETQYF. The CDR3 DNA reads as TGTGCCAGCTCACCCCGGGACAGGGGGATCCAAGAGACCCAGTACTTC. Drawing the rest from reference TRBV18 and TRBJ2-5, the complete variable domain is NAGVMQNPRHLVRRRGQEARLRCSPMKGHSHVYWYRQLPEEGLKFMVYLQKENIIDESGMPKERFSAEFPKEGPSILRIQQVVRGDSAAYFCASSPRDRGIQETQYFGPGTRLLVL.

The chain combines TRBV18 with TRBJ1-1; D might be TRBD1 (6 bases). Germline V CDR1 and CDR2: KGHSH, LQKENI. The CDR3 consists of 15 residues. V lost 3 bases to trimming and J lost 5 bases, with 16 bases between them. CDR3 coding DNA: TGTGCCAGCTCACCGGGTTCGGGGGCGCGGACTGAAGCTTTCTTT. Translated: CASSPGSGARTEAFF.

The chain recombines TRBV7-9 with TRBJ2-5; no definite D call. V shed 5 bases and J shed 5 bases, with 6 bases lying between them. Germline CDR1 is SEHNR and CDR2 is FQNEAQ (reference sequence). This CDR3 is built from 11 residues. This CDR3 reads CASSRVETQYF. The CDR3 nucleotides read TGTGCCAGCAGCCGGGTGGAGACCCAGTACTTC.

The chain has TRBV6-1 and TRBJ2-6; D not resolved. The CDR3 spans 13 residues. V lost 8 bases and J 0 bases, leaving 5 bases between the germline ends. Looked up from germline, CDR1 is MNHNS and CDR2 is SASEGT. The CDR3 DNA follows: TGTGCCAGCCACTACTCTGGGGCCAACGTCCTGACTTTC. Its protein is CASHYSGANVLTF.

This chain connects TRBV10-3 to TRBJ1-2; no reliable D call. CDR1 is ENHRY and CDR2 is SYGVKD in the germline V gene. CDR3 length: 16 amino acids. Trimming cost V 2 bases and J 2 bases, with 15 bases left between them. The CDR3 loop is CAISELHTDGNYGYTF. CDR3 coding DNA: TGTGCCATCAGTGAGCTACACACGGACGGAAACTATGGCTACACCTTC.

The chain uses TRBV28 and TRBJ1-2; D unresolved. In germline, CDR1 is MDHEN, CDR2 SYDVKM. The V and J ends lost 3 bases and 7 bases respectively, with 9 bases between them. There are 12 residues in the CDR3. CDR3 in DNA: TGTGCCAGCAGTTTGGTCAGTTCTGGCTACACCTTC. It translates to CASSLVSSGYTF.

The chain has TRBV5-4 and TRBJ1-1, with D unclear. The CDR3 spans 14 residues. V was clipped by 4 bases and J by 7 bases, with 17 bases between them. Germline V gene lookup returns CDR1 SGHNT and CDR2 YYREEE (reference sequence). As DNA, the CDR3 is TGTGCCAGCAGCCGGACCCCGACAAGTGATGAAGCTTTCTTT. It codes for CASSRTPTSDEAFF.

The chain is built from TRBV7-3 and TRBJ2-1; 8 bases align to TRBD2. The V gene's germline CDR1 is SGHTA and CDR2 FQGTGA. The V gene end was trimmed by 4 bases and the J gene end by 8 bases; junction bases not matched to a gene: 10. The CDR3 is made up of 15 amino acids. CDR3 sequence (DNA): TGTGCCAGCAGCTCCAGCGGGAGTATCTGGGATGAGCAGTTCTTC. It specifies CASSSSGSIWDEQFF.

The chain couples TRBV7-6 to TRBJ2-3, with 8 bases matching TRBD2. The CDR3 is 19 residues long. CDR1 is SGHVS and CDR2 is FNYEAQ in the germline V gene. V lost 4 bases and J lost 4; bases outside the gene matches: 19. The CDR3 sequence: CASSSGLRRGAIPPDTQYF. CDR3 in DNA: TGTGCCAGCAGCTCCGGCCTAAGGCGGGGGGCGATCCCCCCAGATACGCAGTATTTT.

The chain carries TRBV2 and TRBJ1-5; D ambiguous. The CDR3 loop spans 13 amino acids. V was clipped by 7 bases and J by 0 bases, with 7 bases between them. Germline CDR1 and CDR2: SNHLY and FYNNEI. CDR3 region: CASMMDSNQPQHF. The CDR3 DNA reads as TGTGCCAGCATGATGGATAGCAATCAGCCCCAGCATTTT.

This clone was seen a few times. The chain has TRBV6-4 and TRBJ2-3, with 10 bases matching TRBD1. With V trimmed by 4 bases and J by 2 bases, 6 bases remained unmatched. Germline V gene sequence: CDR1 MRHNA, CDR2 SNTAGT. The CDR3 consists of 16 residues. CDR3 sequence (DNA): TGTGCCAGCAGTGGACCGGGACAGGGGTACACAGATACGCAGTATTTT. Translating it yields CASSGPGQGYTDTQYF.

The rearrangement joins TRBV19 to TRBJ2-1, with 7 bases lining up with TRBD2. Germline lookup yields CDR1 LNHDA and CDR2 SQIVND (reference sequence). J was trimmed by 7 bases and V by 3 bases; bases with no gene match: 9. The CDR3 has 15 amino acids. The CDR3 DNA reads as TGTGCCAGTAGTATTAGACTCGGCGGGAGAAATGAGCAGTTCTTC. Translation: CASSIRLGGRNEQFF.

The rearrangement uses TRBV9 and TRBJ2-1; unclear D gene. Germline V lookup: CDR1 SGDLS, CDR2 YYNGEE. V lost 2 bases to trimming and J lost 8 bases, with 8 bases between them. CDR3 length: 12 residues. CDR3 loop: CASSVTGYEQFF. CDR3 nucleotides: TGTGCCAGCAGCGTCACCGGCTATGAGCAGTTCTTC.

The chain couples TRBV5-4 to TRBJ1-2; 9 nucleotides agree with TRBD1. CDR3 length: 14 amino acids. Trimming at V came to 6 bases and at J to 2 bases, leaving 5 bases not matched to a gene. The germline V gene has CDR1 SGHNT and CDR2 YYREEE (reference sequence). This CDR3 reads CASTTGGANYGYTF. DNA for the CDR3: TGTGCCAGCACCACAGGGGGCGCAAACTATGGCTACACCTTC. The entire variable domain, with the rest obtained from reference TRBV5-4 and TRBJ1-2, is as follows: ETGVTQSPTHLIKTRGQQVTLRCSSQSGHNTVSWYQQALGQGPQFIFQYYREEENGRGNFPPRFSGLQFPNYSSELNVNALELDDSALYLCASTTGGANYGYTFGSGTRLTVV.

This chain joins TRBV6-5 and TRBJ1-2, with D perhaps TRBD1 (5 bases). V gave up 6 bases and J gave up 7 bases, with 15 bases separating them. The CDR3 consists of 13 residues. Germline loops: CDR1 MNHEY, CDR2 SVGAGI. Here the CDR3 DNA reads TGTGCCAGCAGGCCCGGGACGCTTTCTGGCTACACCTTC. This translates into CASRPGTLSGYTF.

The V call is TRBV14, the J call TRBJ2-7; 7 nucleotides match TRBD1. The V segment lost 3 bases and the J segment 2 bases; nucleotides outside the gene matches: 10. CDR1 SGHDN and CDR2 FVKESK come from the germline V gene. The CDR3 covers 16 residues. Here the CDR3 reads CASSQERQGSPYEQYF. The CDR3 DNA reads as TGTGCCAGCAGCCAGGAAAGACAGGGATCTCCCTACGAGCAGTACTTC.

The V call is TRBV4-2, the J call TRBJ2-7, with D uncertain. This CDR3 contains 16 residues. V was trimmed by 4 bases and J by 3 bases, leaving 19 bases between them. CDR1 is LGHNA and CDR2 is YNFKEQ in the germline V gene. CDR3 nucleotide sequence: TGTGCCAGCAGCCGCCGGCTAGGCGAACCCTACTACGAGCAGTACTTC. This gives the protein CASSRRLGEPYYEQYF.

The chain links TRBV5-1 to TRBJ1-2, with D perhaps TRBD1 (6 bases). Trimming took 3 bases from V and 0 from J, leaving 12 bases between them. CDR1 and CDR2 from the germline V gene are SGHRS and YFSETQ. The CDR3 extends over 15 amino acids. The chain's CDR3 is CASSSQGLTNYGYTF. The CDR3 nucleotides are TGCGCCAGCAGCTCCCAGGGGTTAACTAACTATGGCTACACCTTC.

In this sample, this clone turned up a few times. The chain is built from TRBV5-1 and TRBJ2-7, with D possibly matching TRBD1 (5 bases). V lost 4 bases and J lost 5, with 13 bases in between. CDR3 length: 13 residues. Germline values: CDR1 SGHRS, CDR2 YFSETQ. The CDR3 nucleotides read TGCGCCAGCAGCGCCGCCCTGGACAACGAGCAGTACTTC. It encodes CASSAALDNEQYF. Full variable domain (rest looked up from reference TRBV5-1 and TRBJ2-7): KAGVTQTPRYLIKTRGQQVTLSCSPISGHRSVSWYQQTPGQGLQFLFEYFSETQRNKGNFPGRFSGRQFSNSRSEMNVSTLELGDSALYLCASSAALDNEQYFGPGTRLTVT.

The chain couples TRBV7-2 to TRBJ1-2; D unresolved. Germline lookup yields CDR1 SGHTA and CDR2 FQGNSA. This CDR3 spans 13 amino acids. The V and J ends lost 1 base and 3 bases respectively, with 6 bases between them. CDR3 DNA sequence: TGTGCCAGCAGCTTAGGACATTACTATGGCTACACCTTC. The encoded protein is CASSLGHYYGYTF.

V is TRBV6-6 and J is TRBJ1-5, with D perhaps TRBD1 (6 bases). Trimming shortened V by 5 bases and J by 4 bases, and 9 bases separated the two germline ends. This CDR3 has 13 amino acids. CDR1 MNHNY and CDR2 SVGAGI come from the germline V gene (reference sequence). The CDR3 DNA is TGTGCCAGCAGTACCCAGGGGAATCAGCCCCAGCATTTT. Translation gives CASSTQGNQPQHF.

V and J are TRBV6-6 and TRBJ2-7; 9 nucleotides match TRBD1. After removal of 5 bases from V and 2 bases from J, the junction contained 7 bases not matched to a gene. The CDR3 runs to 15 residues. The V gene's germline CDR1 is MNHNY and CDR2 SVGAGI (reference sequence). The CDR3 nucleotides read TGTGCCAGCAGTCAGGGACAGGGTGGAACCTACGAGCAGTACTTC. Its protein product is CASSQGQGGTYEQYF.

The V and J genes are TRBV10-3 and TRBJ2-5; 8 nucleotides match TRBD2. The CDR3 covers 14 residues. Germline V lookup: CDR1 ENHRY, CDR2 SYGVKD. Unmatched junction bases numbered 12, after V lost 10 bases and J lost 5 bases. CDR3 sequence: CATSRSGSGETQYF. CDR3 DNA sequence: TGTGCCACCTCTCGGAGCGGGAGTGGGGAGACCCAGTACTTC.

This clone was seen only once. The genes are TRBV18 and TRBJ1-2; D not certain. The CDR3 has 15 residues. With 3 bases removed from V and 8 bases from J, the gap between germline ends came to 19 bases. Per the germline V gene, CDR1 is KGHSH and CDR2 is LQKENI. The CDR3 DNA is TGTGCCAGCTCACCGCGGAAGGATGGAACAAGCGGCTACACCTTC. The encoded protein is CASSPRKDGTSGYTF.

V is TRBV6-5 and J is TRBJ1-1; possibly TRBD1 for D (6 bases). The V gene lost 4 bases and the J gene lost 2 bases, with 8 bases spanning the gap. The germline V gene has CDR1 MNHEY and CDR2 SVGAGI. The CDR3 runs to 13 residues. The CDR3 sequence is CASSLQGNTEAFF. The CDR3 coding sequence is TGTGCCAGCAGTTTACAGGGAAACACTGAAGCTTTCTTT.

This clone was counted a single time. In DNA, the CDR3 is TGCGCCAGCAGCTCAAGCTATAGCGGGAACTCCTACAATGAGCAGTTCTTC. It translates to CASSSSYSGNSYNEQFF. V usage is TRBV5-1 and J usage is TRBJ2-1, with 8 bases that match TRBD2. The V and J ends lost 3 bases and 0 bases, in that order; junction bases with no gene match: 8. This CDR3 comprises 17 residues. Germline CDR1 reads SGHRS; CDR2 reads YFSETQ.

V and J are TRBV19 and TRBJ1-2, with TRBD1 as a possible D gene (6 bases). Germline V gene sequence: CDR1 LNHDA, CDR2 SQIVND (reference sequence). The CDR3 runs to 13 residues. V was shortened by 6 bases and J by 2 bases, with 10 bases between the two germline ends. In nucleotides, the CDR3 is TGTGCCAGTAGAAGGGGGAGCAACTATGGCTACACCTTC. Its translation: CASRRGSNYGYTF. Filled out from reference TRBV19 and TRBJ1-2, the complete variable domain reads DGGITQSPKYLFRKEGQNVTLSCEQNLNHDAMYWYRQDPGQGLRLIYYSQIVNDFQKGDIAEGYSVSREKKESFPLTVTSAQKNPTAFYLCASRRGSNYGYTFGSGTRLTVV.

The chain recombines TRBV18 with TRBJ2-1; D unclear. The CDR3 has 13 residues. V was clipped by 2 bases and J by 15 bases, with 17 bases between them. CDR1 and CDR2 from the germline V gene are KGHSH and LQKENI. Here the CDR3 DNA reads TGTGCCAGCTCACCAAGGCCAGAACCGTTTAGGTTCTTC. Protein product: CASSPRPEPFRFF.

The chain carries TRBV28 and TRBJ1-2, with unresolved D. V lost 6 bases and J lost 5, with 10 bases in between. The length of the CDR3 is 12 residues. The germline V gene has CDR1 MDHEN and CDR2 SYDVKM. The CDR3 DNA reads TGTGCCAGCAGACAGACGTTATATGGCTACACCTTC. This gives the protein CASRQTLYGYTF.

The chain has TRBV7-9 and TRBJ2-1; TRBD2 aligns across 9 bases. This CDR3 spans 15 amino acids. V lost 5 bases and J lost 4; bases outside the gene matches: 6. The germline V gene encodes CDR1 SEHNR and CDR2 FQNEAQ (reference sequence). The CDR3 region is CASSLSGGLYNEQFF. The CDR3, as DNA: TGTGCCAGCAGCCTTAGCGGGGGCCTTTACAATGAGCAGTTCTTC.